This T cell receptor beta chain originates from a study of shared clonotypes between healthy human individuals. Study context: CD4 naive and CD4 memory each took three plates per donor, while CD8 naive took two and CD8 memory one.

The sorted-subset replicate PCRs were given around 200 ng DNA, which is tens of thousands of T cell genomes. The method was immunoSEQ multiplex PCR; TCRdb's version includes in-frame clones alone and lacks a portion of them. The table lists 2 million to 2.5 million clones, around 92% of them singletons, with roughly 0.34% in the top ten. Only one count was recorded for this clone. The antigen is undetermined. Study findings and constraints: Relative to clonotypes present in all four donors, those not shared had lower generation probabilities. Among the subsets, naive ones generally showed larger estimated richness than memory ones.

Germline CDR1 MNHNS, CDR2 SASEGT. J gave up 6 bases and V 6 bases, and 8 bases lay outside the gene matches. The CDR3 is 15 amino acids. The clonotype originates from a man aged 18 to 30 in good health. Some clones in this sample may be carry-over from other donors' samples. The genes are TRBV6-1 and TRBJ2-2; TRBD1 agrees at 9 bases. The specimen sequenced was naive CD4+ T cells from PBMCs. Documented subset: CD45RA+ positively selected. Here the CDR3 DNA reads TGTGCCAGCAGGGAACAGGGGGCGAAATCCGGGGAGCTGTTTTTT. Translation: CASREQGAKSGELFF.